Each of the 6 T cell receptor beta chains below was sequenced from the same sample in a study of blood T cell repertoires in COVID-19. Only in-frame clones appear in the TCRdb table, and some are missing; sequencing was by immunoSEQ multiplex PCR. The repertoire consists of roughly 230,000 clones, with 80% to 90% occurring once and the leading ten covering 5% to 8%. Specimen: PBMCs or T cells enriched from blood (not recorded which). These receptors came from a woman aged 50 to 60 who had been exposed to COVID-19.

V usage is TRBV7-8 and J usage is TRBJ2-2; 8 nucleotides agree with TRBD1. The length of the CDR3 is 16 residues. Germline assignment: CDR1 SGHVS and CDR2 FQNEAQ. V lost 4 bases, J lost 4 bases, and 8 bases stayed unmatched. The CDR3: CASSYTGGRGTGELFF. In DNA form, the CDR3 reads TGTGCCAGCAGCTATACAGGGGGTCGGGGCACCGGGGAGCTGTTTTTT.

V and J are TRBV4-2 and TRBJ2-4, with a possible D match to TRBD2 (5 bases). Per the germline V gene, CDR1 is LGHNA and CDR2 is YNFKEQ. Trimming removed 0 bases at V and 5 bases at J, with 8 bases between. CDR3 length: 14 amino acids. The CDR3 sequence is CASSQERAENIQYF. In nucleotides, the CDR3 is TGTGCCAGCAGCCAAGAGCGGGCCGAAAACATTCAGTACTTC.

This sequence joins TRBV18 and TRBJ2-7; 10 bases fit TRBD1. The V and J ends lost 2 bases and 3 bases, in that order; junction bases with no gene match: 7. CDR1 is KGHSH, CDR2 LQKENI, per germline. This CDR3 comprises 16 residues. The CDR3: CASSPGDRGSGYEQYF. In DNA form, the CDR3 reads TGTGCCAGCTCACCAGGGGACAGGGGATCGGGCTACGAGCAGTACTTC.

The chain has TRBV6-2 or TRBV6-3 and TRBJ2-7; possibly TRBD1 for D (6 bases). The V gene lost 5 bases and the J gene lost 11 bases, with 13 bases spanning the gap. Germline V gene sequence: CDR1 MNHEY, CDR2 SVGEGT. There are 11 residues in the CDR3. The CDR3 DNA reads as TGTGCCAGCAGTCCCGGACAGATCAAGTACTTC. This encodes CASSPGQIKYF.

V usage is TRBV6-1 and J usage is TRBJ2-7; D might be TRBD1 (5 bases). Germline V CDR1 and CDR2: MNHNS, SASEGT. V lost 0 bases, J lost 0 bases, and 6 bases lay in between. The CDR3 totals 14 residues. The CDR3 spells CASSEAGPSYEQYF. The CDR3 DNA sequence: TGTGCCAGCAGTGAAGCGGGGCCCTCCTACGAGCAGTACTTC.

This chain uses TRBV2 with TRBJ2-1, with 9 bases lining up with TRBD1. CDR3 length: 16 residues. Germline V gene sequence: CDR1 SNHLY, CDR2 FYNNEI. V shed 4 bases, J shed 8 bases, and the junction held 12 bases outside the gene matches. CDR3 loop: CASSGGDRVVGDEQFF. CDR3 DNA sequence: TGTGCCAGCAGTGGAGGGGACAGGGTTGTTGGGGATGAGCAGTTCTTC.